The T cell receptor (beta chain) described here comes from a study of T cell changes during pregnancy in multiple sclerosis. Method: immunoSEQ multiplex PCR; TCRdb's copy keeps in-frame clones and lacks some. The table lists roughly 38,000 clones, 80% to 90% of them singletons. Germline CDR1 SGHTA, CDR2 FQGNSA. The CDR3 runs 13 residues. Trimming cost V 1 base and J 7 bases, with 11 bases left between them. Material: CD4+ T cells from peripheral blood mononuclear cells, obtained before pregnancy. This chain connects TRBV7-2 to TRBJ2-7, with a possible D match to TRBD2 (6 bases). The sequence came from a female donor with multiple sclerosis, enrolled in a pregnancy study. The CDR3 nucleotides are TGTGCCAGCAGCTTAGATTCGGCGGGGGAGCAGTACTTC. It translates to CASSLDSAGEQYF.